This T cell receptor beta chain originates from a study of OX40 agonist ivuxolimab in advanced cancers. Study-wide background: Earlier anti-PD-1, anti-PD-L1 or anti-CTLA-4 therapy was permitted; 35% to 50% had received some. One hepatocellular carcinoma and two cutaneous melanoma patients partially responded.

Produced via immunoSEQ multiplex PCR; TCRdb's table is partial and in-frame only. The sample has under 95,000 clones, roughly nine tenths seen once; the top ten hold 8.7%. Study-wide points: CD8+ T cells were the subset that, on average, had more expanded clones than CD4+. Antigen specificity was not determined for the expanded peripheral T cells.

Unmatched junction bases numbered 5, after V lost 2 bases and J lost 0 bases. Germline CDR1 SQVTM, CDR2 ANQGSEA. This CDR3 comprises 16 residues. This clone is a singleton in its sample. What it recognizes is unknown. The chain carries TRBV29-1 and TRBJ2-7; 12 bases line up with TRBD2. The material was CD4+ or CD8+ T cells sorted from blood, obtained in a trial of the OX40 agonist ivuxolimab. This receptor was taken from an adult with an advanced solid tumor such as melanoma, head and neck, liver or kidney cancer. DNA of the CDR3: TGCAGCGTTGAAAGGCTAGCGGGAGGGTTCTCCTACGAGCAGTACTTC. It is translated as CSVERLAGGFSYEQYF.